The 30 T cell receptor beta chains in this list originate from one sample, sequenced in a study of T cell repertoires in cytomegalovirus infection. From the reads, TCRdb called clonotypes with MiXCR, one entry per CDR3 protein. The sample includes hundreds of thousands of distinct CDR3 sequences, roughly a quarter seen only once; the top ten take 6.5% to 10%. The sample comprised CD8+ T cells from PBMCs. The origin of the receptors is a human donor in good health (CMV status not recorded). Some clones in this sample may be carry-over from other donors' samples.

This clonotype was recorded at least ten times. CDR3: CASSLMVGGAPDTQYF. The CDR3 DNA follows: TGTGCCAGCAGCTTAATGGTGGGGGGAGCCCCAGATACGCAGTATTTT. This chain connects TRBV7-3 to TRBJ2-3; possibly TRBD2 for D (6 bases). V lost 1 base and J lost 4, with 15 bases in between. CDR1 and CDR2 from the germline V gene are SGHTA and FQGTGA. The CDR3 sequence is 16 residues long.

This clonotype was detected only a few times. The chain links TRBV20-1 to TRBJ2-7; D call uncertain. Trimming pared 3 bases from V and 6 bases from J, leaving 12 bases between. CDR1 DFQATT and CDR2 SNEGSKA come from the germline V gene (reference sequence). The CDR3 length is 12 residues. The DNA for the CDR3 is TGCAGTGCTAGTTTGGGCTTACTCGAGCAGTACGTC. Translation gives CSASLGLLEQYV.

This clonotype appeared many times. This chain connects TRBV7-9 to TRBJ2-6, with D unresolved. The CDR3 runs 18 residues. Trimming shortened V by 11 bases and J by 0 bases, and 23 bases separated the two germline ends. Germline V gene data show CDR1 as SEHNR and CDR2 as FQNEAQ (reference sequence). The DNA for the CDR3 is TGTGCCGCTAGAGACGACAAAGAGCTTGCCTCTGGGGCCAACGTCCTGACTTTC. It encodes CAARDDKELASGANVLTF.

The sample holds a few counts of this clonotype. V gene TRBV6-2 or TRBV6-3 combines with J gene TRBJ1-5; 7 positions agree with TRBD1. Per the germline V gene, CDR1 is MNHEY and CDR2 is SVGEGT. V lost 5 bases and J lost 0; bases outside the gene matches: 4. The CDR3 consists of 15 residues. In DNA form, the CDR3 reads TGTGCCAGCAGTACAGGGGTCTATAGCAATCAGCCCCAGCATTTT. Protein product: CASSTGVYSNQPQHF.

This clonotype has at least ten counts. The chain links TRBV6-5 to TRBJ1-5, with D perhaps matching TRBD1 (5 bases). Looked up from germline, CDR1 is MNHEY and CDR2 is SVGAGI. There are 14 residues in the CDR3. Between the trimmed V and J ends, which lost 0 bases and 5 bases, there was a span of 8 bases. The DNA for the CDR3 is TGTGCCAGCAGTTACTCCGGAGGGGATCAGCCCCAGCATTTT. Its translation: CASSYSGGDQPQHF.

V usage is TRBV7-9 and J usage is TRBJ2-7; D might be TRBD2 (5 bases). Germline V CDR1 and CDR2: SEHNR, FQNEAQ (reference sequence). Trimming cost V 2 bases and J 0 bases, with 11 bases left between them. The CDR3 consists of 15 residues. CDR3 in amino acids: CASSLPGLSSYEQYV. The CDR3, as DNA: TGTGCCAGCAGCTTACCAGGACTGAGCTCCTACGAGCAGTACGTC.

A note on this clonotype: The junction shows a germline mismatch at one end, possibly a read error. This chain uses TRBV28 with TRBJ2-7, with TRBD2 identical over 14 bases. This CDR3 has 18 amino acids. Germline V CDR1 and CDR2: MDHEN, SYDVKM. Here the CDR3 DNA reads TGTGTCAGCTCCCGTTTTGGGACTAGCGGGAGTAAGAAGAACGAGCAGTACTTC. Residues: CVSSRFGTSGSKKNEQYF.

This clonotype was counted between two and nine times. The J gene is TRBJ2-5, the V gene TRBV12-5; 13 bases are a match to TRBD2. Per germline, CDR1 LGHNT and CDR2 FRNRAP. J was trimmed by 0 bases and V by 0 bases; bases with no gene match: 7. This CDR3 comprises 19 residues. CDR3 DNA: TGTGCTAGTGGTTTGGTACTGACTAGCGGGGGGACGTACCAAGAGACCCAGTACTTC. Residues: CASGLVLTSGGTYQETQYF.

This clonotype was observed at least ten times. This chain uses TRBV6-2 or TRBV6-3 with TRBJ2-3; D ambiguous. Trimming pared 2 bases from V and 4 bases from J, leaving 16 bases between. The germline CDR1 and CDR2 sequences are MNHEY and SVGEGT. This CDR3 has 16 residues. The CDR3 region has the DNA TGTGCCAGCAGTTACAGTCCCGGTCAGCAGGCAGATACGCAGTATTTT. Translating it yields CASSYSPGQQADTQYF.

Concerning this clonotype itself: This CDR3 fails to terminate in the conserved phenylalanine or tryptophan, so it likely reflects a read error. The chain has TRBV7-9 and TRBJ2-3; D unresolved. Trimming took 3 bases from V and 0 from J, leaving 10 bases between them. The CDR3 has 15 amino acids. Germline V lookup: CDR1 SEHNR, CDR2 FQNEAQ (reference sequence). The CDR3 loop is CASSLGQTSTDTQYI. The DNA for the CDR3 is TGTGCCAGCAGCTTGGGCCAGACTAGCACAGATACGCAGTATATT.

Ten or more counts support this clonotype. This chain links TRBV7-9 with TRBJ1-2; D not certain. The CDR3 totals 11 residues. The germline V gene encodes CDR1 SEHNR and CDR2 FQNEAQ (reference sequence). Trimming took 1 base from V and 7 from J, leaving 4 bases between them. The CDR3 sequence: CASSLELGYTF. The CDR3 coding sequence is TGTGCCAGCAGCTTAGAACTTGGCTACACCTTC. Supplemented by reference TRBV7-9 and TRBJ1-2, the full variable domain reads DTGVSQNPRHKITKRGQNVTFRCDPISEHNRLYWYRQTLGQGPEFLTYFQNEAQLEKSRLLSDRFSAERPKGSFSTLEIQRTEQGDSAMYLCASSLELGYTFGSGTRLTVV.

This clonotype was seen at least ten times. The chain joins TRBV7-8 to TRBJ2-1, with TRBD1 matching 9 bases. Germline CDR1 reads SGHVS; CDR2 reads FQNEAQ. Trimming at V came to 0 bases and at J to 0 bases, leaving 9 bases not matched to a gene. The CDR3 has 19 residues. The CDR3 is CASSLAKTGGLSSYNEQFF. Here the CDR3 DNA reads TGTGCCAGCAGCTTAGCTAAGACAGGGGGTTTGAGCTCCTACAATGAGCAGTTCTTC.

This clonotype was detected ten times or more. The chain is built from TRBV19 and TRBJ2-1, with 8 bases fitting TRBD2. V lost 5 bases to trimming and J lost 2 bases; unmatched junction nucleotides: 5. The CDR3 is 15 residues long. CDR1 LNHDA and CDR2 SQIVND come from the germline V gene (reference sequence). CDR3: CASSPGGPTYNEQFF. DNA of the CDR3: TGTGCCAGTAGTCCGGGGGGGCCTACCTACAATGAGCAGTTCTTC.

The CDR3 here is CASSQVPARDEQYF. For the CDR3, the DNA is TGTGCCAGCAGCCAAGTCCCCGCCCGGGACGAGCAGTACTTC. The chain couples TRBV14 to TRBJ2-7; D ambiguous. The V gene's germline CDR1 is SGHDN and CDR2 FVKESK. Trimming removed 1 base at V and 5 bases at J, with 12 bases between. The CDR3 spans 14 residues.

The chain is built from TRBV6-6 and TRBJ2-1; 15 bases agree with TRBD2. Germline CDR1 is MNHNY and CDR2 is SVGAGI (reference sequence). V shed 5 bases and J 8 bases; nucleotides not matched to a gene: 10. The CDR3 has 17 amino acids. The CDR3 bases are TGTGCCAGCAGTCGGACTAGCGGGGGGGCAATTGAAGATGAGCAGTTCTTC. Translated, it gives CASSRTSGGAIEDEQFF.

The V call is TRBV6-6, the J call TRBJ2-2, with D perhaps TRBD2 (6 bases). V was shortened by 5 bases and J by 8 bases, with 18 bases between the two germline ends. Germline CDR1 reads MNHNY; CDR2 reads SVGAGI (reference sequence). The CDR3 totals 15 residues. Here the CDR3 DNA reads TGTGCCAGCAGTCGCCGGGTGGAGGCGGGGGGGGAGCTGTTTTTT. Translated, it gives CASSRRVEAGGELFF.

This clonotype was seen more than once but under ten times. The chain employs TRBV28 and TRBJ1-5; unclear D gene. The length of the CDR3 is 14 residues. CDR1 MDHEN and CDR2 SYDVKM come from the germline V gene. Trimming left V 5 bases short and J 4 bases short, with 12 bases between. Here the CDR3 reads CASSRRTLNQPQHF. The CDR3 nucleotides read TGTGCCAGCAGTAGGAGAACCCTTAATCAGCCCCAGCATTTT.

The gene calls are TRBV9 and TRBJ2-3, with 10 bases identical to TRBD2. Germline values: CDR1 SGDLS, CDR2 YYNGEE. This CDR3 region has 15 residues. J gave up 0 bases and V 7 bases, and 5 bases lay outside the gene matches. CDR3 amino acids: CASGAGGPSTDTQYF. Here the CDR3 DNA reads TGTGCCAGCGGAGCGGGGGGGCCTAGCACAGATACGCAGTATTTT.

In this sample, this clonotype turned up a few times. This chain uses TRBV6-1 with TRBJ1-1; D is unresolved. The CDR3 consists of 12 residues. Germline V gene data show CDR1 as MNHNS and CDR2 as SASEGT. Between the trimmed V and J ends, which lost 6 bases and 4 bases, there was a span of 9 bases. CDR3 DNA: TGTGCCAGCAGATCCCTGGCCACTGAAGCTTTCTTT. This codes for CASRSLATEAFF.

The V and J genes are TRBV29-1 and TRBJ2-2; D is unresolved. Germline CDR1 SQVTM, CDR2 ANQGSEA. Between the trimmed V and J ends, which lost 5 bases and 4 bases, there was a span of 8 bases. This CDR3 has 12 amino acids. CDR3 residues: CSVNSRTGELFF. The CDR3 nucleotides are TGCAGCGTTAATAGCCGCACCGGGGAGCTGTTTTTT.

The chain is built from TRBV11-3 and TRBJ2-1; tentatively, D is TRBD2 (7 bases). CDR1 and CDR2 from the germline V gene are SGHNT and YENEEA. This CDR3 spans 15 amino acids. Trimming took 5 bases from V and 4 from J, leaving 15 bases between them. The CDR3 reads CASSKRGGKYNEQFF. Written as DNA, the CDR3 is TGTGCCAGCAGCAAGAGGGGGGGGAAATACAATGAGCAGTTCTTC.

This sequence joins TRBV28 and TRBJ2-7; 8 positions agree with TRBD2. V lost 5 bases, J lost 9 bases, and 6 bases stayed unmatched. Per the germline V gene, CDR1 is MDHEN and CDR2 is SYDVKM. The CDR3 has 12 amino acids. The CDR3 here is CASSTGGVSQYV. The CDR3 DNA follows: TGTGCCAGCAGTACCGGGGGGGTCTCGCAGTACGTC.

This clonotype was seen ten or more times. The rearrangement joins TRBV12-3 or TRBV12-4 to TRBJ1-1, with 7 positions matching TRBD1. V was pared by 5 bases and J by 4 bases, with 13 bases of the junction left unmatched. The CDR3 is made up of 16 amino acids. The CDR3, as DNA: TGTGCCAGCAGTGTAAACAGGGGAGGGGCGAGCACTGAAGCTTTCTTT. Translation gives CASSVNRGGASTEAFF.

The chain is built from TRBV2 and TRBJ1-2; 8 positions agree with TRBD1. The V and J ends lost 10 bases and 4 bases, in that order; junction bases with no gene match: 11. Germline V gene data show CDR1 as SNHLY and CDR2 as FYNNEI. The CDR3 extends over 14 amino acids. In nucleotides, the CDR3 is TGTGCCAAAAGACAGGGGAATAGCGTCTATGGCTACACCTTC. It codes for CAKRQGNSVYGYTF. Looking up the rest from reference TRBV2 and TRBJ1-2 gives the full variable domain: EPEVTQTPSHQVTQMGQEVILRCVPISNHLYFYWYRQILGQKVEFLVSFYNNEISEKSEIFDDQFSVERPDGSNFTLKIRSTKLEDSAMYFCAKRQGNSVYGYTFGSGTRLTVV.

The chain uses TRBV6-2 or TRBV6-3 and TRBJ2-5, with D unresolved. The CDR3 extends over 14 amino acids. The germline CDR1 and CDR2 sequences are MNHEY and SVGEGT. V was shortened by 5 bases and J by 1 base, with 11 bases between the two germline ends. The DNA for the CDR3 is TGTGCCAGCAGTCGGACGGCGATCCAAGAGACCCAGTACTTC. As protein: CASSRTAIQETQYF.

This chain uses TRBV20-1 with TRBJ2-1; weak D call: TRBD2 (5 bases). The CDR3 covers 11 residues. Trimming stripped 3 bases from V and 9 bases from J, with 9 bases between. The germline CDR1 and CDR2 sequences are DFQATT and SNEGSKA (reference sequence). CDR3 region: CSARRSGEQFF. CDR3 coding DNA: TGCAGTGCTAGGAGGAGCGGTGAGCAGTTCTTC.

V and J are TRBV15 and TRBJ1-1; TRBD1 aligns across 8 bases. The V gene's germline CDR1 is LNHNV and CDR2 YYDKDF (reference sequence). The CDR3 contains 16 residues. The J segment lost 4 bases and the V segment lost 1 base, leaving 8 bases of the junction unmatched. CDR3 nucleotide sequence: TGTGCCACCAGCAGAGGCAGGGGGCGGGGAGGCACTGAAGCTTTCTTT. Protein sequence: CATSRGRGRGGTEAFF.

Concerning this clonotype itself: This may come from a read error, since a much larger clone is one base off. This chain joins TRBV6-2 or TRBV6-3 and TRBJ2-1; D may match TRBD1 or TRBD2 (5 bases each). The better agreement between TRBJ2-7 and the DNA end casts doubt on the J call. The length of the CDR3 is 14 residues. The germline V gene encodes CDR1 MNHEY and CDR2 SVGEGT. DNA of the CDR3: TGTGCCAGCAGTTACGGGGGTCAGAACAATGAGCAGTACTTC. Translating gives CASSYGGQNNEQYF.

The chain carries TRBV3-1 and TRBJ2-5; possibly TRBD1 or TRBD2 for D (6 bases each). The germline V gene encodes CDR1 LGHDT and CDR2 YNNKEL (reference sequence). Deletions cut 11 bases from V and 3 bases from J, with 25 bases between. CDR3 size: 16 residues. The CDR3 DNA follows: TGTGCCGCCACCTCTGACGGGGGCAGGCAAAAAGAGACCCAGTACTTC. Protein: CAATSDGGRQKETQYF.

Comments on this clonotype: A read error may be the cause here, since a much bigger clone is one base away. The genes are TRBV12-3 or TRBV12-4 and TRBJ1-2; D possibly corresponds to TRBD1 (5 bases). The CDR3 is 15 residues long. Here the CDR3 reads CVSTHSSGASYRYTF. In DNA, the CDR3 is TGTGTCAGCACCCATTCGAGTGGGGCATCGTATCGCTACACCTTC.